The source of this T cell receptor beta chain is a study of low-dose radiotherapy and immunotherapy resistance in tumors. Priming of first-strand cDNA relied on TRAV- and TRBV-specific primers (covering alpha and beta chains). Over 20 PCR cycles, TCRs were amplified from a constant-region primer and V-primer adapter. TCRdb itself ran the reads through MiXCR, one entry per CDR3 protein. The table has 13,000 or so distinct CDR3 sequences, roughly 70% seen once; the top ten hold 4.5% to 6%. Germline-derived CDR1 and CDR2 are DFQATT and SNEGSKA (reference sequence). V lost 6 bases, J lost 2 bases, and 10 bases lay in between. The CDR3 contains 12 residues.

The sequence derives from a human donor with advanced metastatic prostate, ovarian, gallbladder or colorectal cancer (not recorded which). This table probably holds off-target reads from a library built for another chain. The V call is TRBV20-1, the J call TRBJ2-5; D is unclear. In DNA form, the CDR3 reads TGCAGTGCCACCGGACCACAAGAGACCCAGTACTTC. Protein: CSATGPQETQYF.